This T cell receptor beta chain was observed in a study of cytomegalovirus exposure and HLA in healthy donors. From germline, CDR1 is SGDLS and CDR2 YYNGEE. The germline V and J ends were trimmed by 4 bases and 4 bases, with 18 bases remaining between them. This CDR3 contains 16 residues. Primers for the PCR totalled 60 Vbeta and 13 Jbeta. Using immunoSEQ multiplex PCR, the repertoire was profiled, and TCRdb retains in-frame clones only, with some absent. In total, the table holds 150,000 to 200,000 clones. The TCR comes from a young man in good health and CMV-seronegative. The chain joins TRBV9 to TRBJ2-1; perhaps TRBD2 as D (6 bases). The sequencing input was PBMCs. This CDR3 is CASSPPGGRRYNEQFF. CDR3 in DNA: TGTGCCAGCAGCCCCCCCGGGGGACGGAGATACAATGAGCAGTTCTTC.